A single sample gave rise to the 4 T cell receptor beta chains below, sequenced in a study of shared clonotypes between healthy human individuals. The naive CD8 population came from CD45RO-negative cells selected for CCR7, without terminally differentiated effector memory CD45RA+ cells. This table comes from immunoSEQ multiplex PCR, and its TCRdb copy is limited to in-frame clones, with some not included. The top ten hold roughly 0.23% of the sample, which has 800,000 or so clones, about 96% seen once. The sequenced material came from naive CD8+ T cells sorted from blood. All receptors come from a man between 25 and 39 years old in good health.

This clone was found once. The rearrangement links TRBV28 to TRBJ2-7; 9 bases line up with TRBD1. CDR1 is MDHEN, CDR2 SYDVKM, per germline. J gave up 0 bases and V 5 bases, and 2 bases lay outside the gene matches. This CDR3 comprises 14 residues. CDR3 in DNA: TGTGCCAGCAGTGACAGGGGGATCTCCTACGAGCAGTACTTC. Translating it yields CASSDRGISYEQYF. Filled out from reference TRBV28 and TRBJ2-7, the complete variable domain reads DVKVTQSSRYLVKRTGEKVFLECVQDMDHENMFWYRQDPGLGLRLIYFSYDVKMKEKGDIPEGYSVSREKKERFSLILESASTNQTSMYLCASSDRGISYEQYFGPGTRLTVT.

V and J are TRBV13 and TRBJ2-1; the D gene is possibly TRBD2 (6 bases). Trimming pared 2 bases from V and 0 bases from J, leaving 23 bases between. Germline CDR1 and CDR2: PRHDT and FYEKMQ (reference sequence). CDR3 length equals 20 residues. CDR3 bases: TGTGCCAGCAGCTTAACGGCGGGATCAACTACCGCCAGCTCCTACAATGAGCAGTTCTTC. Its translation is CASSLTAGSTTASSYNEQFF.

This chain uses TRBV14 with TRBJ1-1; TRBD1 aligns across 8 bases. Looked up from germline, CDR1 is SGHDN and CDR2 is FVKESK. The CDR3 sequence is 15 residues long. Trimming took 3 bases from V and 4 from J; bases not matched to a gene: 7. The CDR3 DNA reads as TGTGCCAGCAGCCACAGGGGGCGCAGGGGCACTGAAGCTTTCTTT. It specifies CASSHRGRRGTEAFF.

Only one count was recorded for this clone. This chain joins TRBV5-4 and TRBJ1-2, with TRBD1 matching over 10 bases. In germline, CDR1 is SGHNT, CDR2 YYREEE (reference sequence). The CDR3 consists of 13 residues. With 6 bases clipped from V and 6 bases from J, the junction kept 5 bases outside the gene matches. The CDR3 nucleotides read TGTGCCAGCACCGTCGGGACAGGGGATGGCTACACCTTC. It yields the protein CASTVGTGDGYTF.